This T cell receptor (beta chain) comes out of a study of T cell responses to AZD1222 COVID-19 vaccine. Overall study: Analyses pooled second doses at about 4 or about 12 weeks.

Study-wide findings and caveats: Clonal diversity was possibly underestimated, and the donors were mostly white British, with more females.

Sequenced by immunoSEQ multiplex PCR; TCRdb stores in-frame clones only, minus some. The sample consists of under 200,000 clones, roughly 94% of them appearing once. Trimming shortened V by 0 bases and J by 4 bases, and 25 bases separated the two germline ends. The CDR3 covers 20 residues. The germline V gene encodes CDR1 MNHNS and CDR2 SASEGT. Notes on this clone: The antigen is undetermined.

Sequencing was performed on peripheral blood, taken on day 0 of AZD1222 vaccination. The TCR comes from an adult in good health. The genes are TRBV6-1 and TRBJ1-3, with no clear D. This chain's CDR3 is CASSEAHLSMGTRGGNTIYF. Here the CDR3 DNA reads TGTGCCAGCAGTGAAGCGCACTTATCGATGGGTACTAGAGGGGGAAACACCATATATTTT.